Ten or more counts support the clone carrying this T cell receptor (beta chain). TCRdb independently ran MiXCR on the 5' RACE reads; one entry per CDR3 protein. The sample includes hundreds of thousands of distinct CDR3 sequences, under 9% of them seen just once. The sample is drawn from a study of identical twins. Germline CDR1 is SQVTM and CDR2 is ANQGSEA. The CDR3 sequence is 12 residues long. Trimming took 4 bases from V and 1 from J; bases not matched to a gene: 0. The data were also submitted as part of a second study, on yellow fever vaccine responses in identical twins.

The sample consisted of PBMCs. The chain carries TRBV29-1 and TRBJ2-7, with 8 bases lining up with TRBD2. The receptor comes from a woman aged 18-29 years in good health. The CDR3 region is CSVGGRSYEQYF. The CDR3 DNA follows: TGCAGCGTTGGCGGGAGGTCCTACGAGCAGTACTTC.